The 20 T cell receptor beta chains given below trace back to one sample, sequenced in a study of cytomegalovirus exposure and HLA in healthy donors. Clones were read by immunoSEQ multiplex PCR, and TCRdb kept only the in-frame ones, dropping some. Here the sample spans 220,000 or so clones, around nine tenths being singletons. Material: PBMCs. The receptors were sampled from a woman aged 18-30 years in good health and CMV-seronegative.

The V and J genes are TRBV27 and TRBJ1-2; the D is unclear. CDR1 and CDR2 (germline): MNHEY, SMNVEV (reference sequence). V lost 6 bases and J 3 bases, leaving 14 bases between the germline ends. CDR3 length: 14 residues. CDR3 sequence reads: CASSPFPSDYGYTF. The CDR3 DNA sequence: TGTGCCAGCAGCCCATTTCCCTCGGACTATGGCTACACCTTC.

This clone has only one observation. The chain carries TRBV30 and TRBJ1-4; D gene ambiguous. V was shortened by 4 bases and J by 8 bases, with 14 bases between the two germline ends. Per germline, CDR1 GTSNPN and CDR2 SVGIG (reference sequence). This CDR3 has 13 amino acids. This chain's CDR3 is CAWKVRLGEKLFF. CDR3 DNA: TGTGCCTGGAAGGTCCGGTTGGGCGAAAAACTGTTTTTT.

V gene TRBV11-2 combines with J gene TRBJ2-1; possibly TRBD2 for D (6 bases). Germline V gene lookup returns CDR1 SGHAT and CDR2 FQNNGV. The V end lost 6 bases, the J end lost 5 bases, and 11 bases lay between the germline ends. CDR3 length: 13 amino acids. The CDR3 DNA follows: TGTGCCAGCAGGAAGTGGACTAACAATGAGCAGTTCTTC. This encodes CASRKWTNNEQFF.

This chain joins TRBV2 and TRBJ1-5; D unresolved. Trimming removed 4 bases from V and 5 bases from J, with 9 bases in between. The CDR3 totals 13 residues. CDR1 and CDR2 from the germline V gene are SNHLY and FYNNEI. CDR3 DNA sequence: TGTGCCAGCAGTGCAAGCGGGGATCAGCCCCAGCATTTT. Its translation: CASSASGDQPQHF.

This clone was seen a single time. The rearrangement links TRBV6-1 to TRBJ2-7; 11 positions match TRBD2. The CDR3 extends over 14 amino acids. V dropped 4 bases and J dropped 4; count of bases not matched to a gene: 3. Germline lookup yields CDR1 MNHNS and CDR2 SASEGT. The CDR3 DNA reads as TGTGCCAGCAGTGTAGCGGGAGGGTCGTACGAGCAGTACTTC. Translation gives CASSVAGGSYEQYF.

The chain links TRBV11-2 to TRBJ2-7; 8 bases map to TRBD2. Germline lookup yields CDR1 SGHAT and CDR2 FQNNGV. Trimming cost V 6 bases and J 3 bases; bases outside gene matches: 7. CDR3 length equals 14 residues. CDR3: CASRHSGALYEQYF. CDR3 coding DNA: TGTGCCAGCAGACATAGCGGGGCCCTCTACGAGCAGTACTTC.

This clone showed up just a few times. J is TRBJ1-2 and V is TRBV15; perhaps TRBD1 as D (6 bases). Germline-derived CDR1 and CDR2 are LNHNV and YYDKDF (reference sequence). Trimming cost V 3 bases and J 1 base, with 9 bases left between them. The CDR3 extends over 14 amino acids. The CDR3 sequence: CATSSGQINYGYTF. The CDR3 nucleotides are TGTGCCACCAGCAGTGGACAGATTAACTATGGCTACACCTTC.

V is TRBV7-4 and J is TRBJ1-2; TRBD1 matches 9 bases. CDR1 and CDR2 from the germline V gene are SGHVT and SQSDAQ. V trimming: 5 bases; J trimming: 3 bases; junction bases outside the gene matches: 4. The CDR3 is 14 amino acids. CDR3 amino acids: CASSLQGAYYGYTF. Written as DNA, the CDR3 is TGTGCCAGCAGCCTACAGGGGGCATACTATGGCTACACCTTC.

V gene TRBV29-1 combines with J gene TRBJ1-3; 7 nucleotides align to TRBD1. The CDR3 length is 14 residues. V lost 7 bases, J lost 4 bases, and 10 bases stayed unmatched. The germline gives CDR1 SQVTM, CDR2 ANQGSEA. The CDR3 DNA reads TGCAGCGCCCGGACAGGTTCGACAGGAAACACCATATATTTT. Amino acid sequence: CSARTGSTGNTIYF.

This clone was seen a handful of times. V gene TRBV27 combines with J gene TRBJ2-5; weak D call: TRBD2 (5 bases). V lost 3 bases and J lost 7, with 12 bases in between. CDR3 size: 13 residues. CDR1 and CDR2 from the germline V gene are MNHEY and SMNVEV (reference sequence). The CDR3, as DNA: TGTGCCAGCAGTTTCGGGGTTTGGGGGACCCAGTACTTC. It codes for CASSFGVWGTQYF.

This clone was recorded only once. The V and J genes are TRBV11-3 and TRBJ2-1, with D maybe TRBD1 (5 bases). V lost 3 bases, J lost 7 bases, and 13 bases lay in between. CDR3 size: 14 residues. CDR1 is SGHNT, CDR2 YENEEA, per germline. CDR3: CASSFSGIGNEQFF. The DNA for the CDR3 is TGTGCCAGCAGCTTCTCAGGGATCGGGAATGAGCAGTTCTTC.

The genes are TRBV27 and TRBJ2-7, with D maybe TRBD1 (6 bases). Between the trimmed V and J ends, which lost 6 bases and 0 bases, there was a span of 15 bases. CDR3 length: 15 amino acids. Per germline, CDR1 MNHEY and CDR2 SMNVEV (reference sequence). CDR3 loop: CASSQGLSTSYEQYF. The CDR3 nucleotides read TGTGCCAGCAGCCAGGGGCTCTCGACCTCCTACGAGCAGTACTTC.

The rearrangement links TRBV2 to TRBJ2-2; the D gene is possibly TRBD2 (6 bases). V lost 5 bases to trimming and J lost 5 bases, with 21 bases between them. This CDR3 spans 17 amino acids. The germline CDR1 and CDR2 sequences are SNHLY and FYNNEI. CDR3 loop: CASSLGLSRMWTGELFF. CDR3 nucleotide sequence: TGTGCCAGCAGTCTAGGACTATCGAGGATGTGGACCGGGGAGCTGTTTTTT.

This sequence joins TRBV15 and TRBJ1-5; the match to TRBD1 covers 7 bases. The CDR3 contains 18 residues. Per the germline V gene, CDR1 is LNHNV and CDR2 is YYDKDF (reference sequence). Losses at the gene ends were 2 bases for V and 0 bases for J; bases not matched to a gene: 10. The CDR3 reads CATSRQTGTEYSNQPQHF. Written as DNA, the CDR3 is TGTGCCACCAGCAGACAAACCGGGACAGAGTATAGCAATCAGCCCCAGCATTTT.

The rearrangement links TRBV27 to TRBJ1-2; perhaps TRBD1 as D (5 bases). V was trimmed by 7 bases and J by 2 bases, leaving 17 bases between them. Germline V lookup: CDR1 MNHEY, CDR2 SMNVEV (reference sequence). The CDR3 runs to 15 residues. In DNA, the CDR3 is TGTGCCAGCATGCGGGGGGACCAGTCAAACTATGGCTACACCTTC. Translating gives CASMRGDQSNYGYTF.

The J gene is TRBJ2-1, the V gene TRBV7-7; D might be TRBD1 (5 bases). The CDR3 contains 13 residues. Germline V gene sequence: CDR1 SSHAT, CDR2 FNYEAQ (reference sequence). V lost 5 bases and J 4 bases, leaving 9 bases between the germline ends. CDR3 in amino acids: CASSKDRYNEQFF. CDR3 nucleotide sequence: TGTGCCAGCAGCAAAGACAGATACAATGAGCAGTTCTTC.

The chain carries TRBV30 and TRBJ1-1; D gene ambiguous. The CDR3 loop spans 13 amino acids. Trimming left V 0 bases short and J 0 bases short, with 5 bases between. Per the germline V gene, CDR1 is GTSNPN and CDR2 is SVGIG (reference sequence). CDR3 in amino acids: CAWSVGVNTEAFF. In nucleotides, the CDR3 is TGTGCCTGGAGTGTCGGGGTGAACACTGAAGCTTTCTTT.

The chain links TRBV19 to TRBJ1-2; 7 bases align to TRBD1. The germline V gene has CDR1 LNHDA and CDR2 SQIVND (reference sequence). Trimming took 10 bases from V and 5 from J; bases not matched to a gene: 16. This CDR3 contains 15 residues. This CDR3 reads CATYTRQGHNYGYTF. Here the CDR3 DNA reads TGTGCCACTTACACTCGACAGGGTCACAATTATGGCTACACCTTC.

The gene calls are TRBV2 and TRBJ2-2; the match to TRBD2 covers 9 bases. Germline V gene data show CDR1 as SNHLY and CDR2 as FYNNEI. J was trimmed by 4 bases and V by 7 bases; bases with no gene match: 7. There are 15 residues in the CDR3. CDR3: CASTPSSGTTGELFF. In nucleotides, the CDR3 is TGTGCCAGCACGCCGTCTAGCGGGACCACCGGGGAGCTGTTTTTT.

The chain has TRBV6-1 and TRBJ1-2; 9 bases align to TRBD1. The CDR3 has 15 residues. With 3 bases clipped from V and 5 bases from J, the junction kept 7 bases outside the gene matches. Germline CDR1 MNHNS, CDR2 SASEGT. The CDR3 sequence: CASSDYPGQGYGYTF. The DNA for the CDR3 is TGTGCCAGCAGTGACTACCCGGGACAGGGTTATGGCTACACCTTC.